The 5 T cell receptor beta chains listed next were all sequenced from one sample in a study of vaccination and CD4 T cells after COVID-19 (dated by TCRdb to between 2021 and 2022). The treatment or condition tag for this specimen amounts to: approximately 10-day PBMC culture with coronavirus spike peptide pools or control peptides (ViraFEST assay). These receptors have no known antigen. Libraries were constructed by PCR. This sample was sequenced with an Illumina iSeq 100. DNA from cultured CD4+ T cells underwent TCR sequencing with the Oncomine TCR Beta short-read assay at the Johns Hopkins FTIC core. In-frame beta chains were kept once TCRdb had trimmed the public reads at Q25 with fastp and called clones with MiXCR. Rows are unified per CDR3 protein, each entry keeping the most common DNA and genes. The sample yields fewer than 7,000 distinct CDR3 sequences; about 65% were counted once. Of the sample, roughly a fifth is held by the ten largest clones.

The sequencing sample was made of CD4+ T cells from blood, cultured in vitro. All receptors derive from a human donor who had recovered from COVID-19.

The rearrangement uses TRBV12-3 or TRBV12-4 and TRBJ2-2; 8 bases are shared with TRBD2. V was clipped by 10 bases and J by 6 bases; unmatched bases: 19. CDR3 length equals 17 residues. In nucleotides, the CDR3 is TGTGCCACCACGAAACCGGGACTAGTCATCGGCGCCGGGGAGCTGTTTTTT. This gives the protein CATTKPGLVIGAGELFF.

This chain uses TRBV20-1 with TRBJ2-3; D may correspond to TRBD1 or TRBD2 (5 bases each). Trimming pared 4 bases from V and 1 base from J, leaving 15 bases between. The CDR3 has 15 amino acids. The germline gives CDR1 DFQATT, CDR2 SNEGSKA (reference sequence). CDR3 sequence reads: CSANGARERTDTQYF. In nucleotides, the CDR3 is TGCAGTGCTAATGGGGCCAGGGAGCGCACAGATACGCAGTATTTT.

This clonotype counts as medium-sized. The CDR3 spells CASSLGPRDTEAFF. The CDR3 nucleotides read TGCGCCAGCAGCTTGGGACCCAGGGACACTGAAGCTTTCTTT. The rearrangement uses TRBV5-1 and TRBJ1-1, with D maybe TRBD1 (5 bases). This CDR3 contains 14 residues. The V end lost 0 bases, the J end lost 3 bases, and 9 bases lay between the germline ends. Germline values: CDR1 SGHRS, CDR2 YFSETQ.

This clonotype was observed a handful of times. This sequence joins TRBV19 and TRBJ2-5, with a tentative D call TRBD1 (5 bases). CDR3 size: 15 residues. The ends were cut back, 3 bases at V and 11 bases at J, with 22 bases in the middle. Germline assignment: CDR1 LNHDA and CDR2 SQIVND (reference sequence). The chain's CDR3 is CASSMVTASSGKQYF. The CDR3 nucleotides are TGTGCCAGTAGTATGGTGACAGCAAGCTCAGGGAAACAGTACTTC.

The chain has TRBV24-1 and TRBJ2-5; a weak D match, TRBD1 (6 bases). This CDR3 has 13 residues. CDR1 is KGHDR, CDR2 SFDVKD, per germline. V was shortened by 12 bases and J by 5 bases, with 18 bases between the two germline ends. The CDR3 loop is CAGGPLFRETQYF. Here the CDR3 DNA reads TGTGCCGGGGGCCCTCTATTCCGCGAGACCCAGTACTTC.